Below are 5 T cell receptor beta chains sequenced from a single sample in a study of blood T cell repertoires in COVID-19. Measured with immunoSEQ multiplex PCR; TCRdb has only the in-frame clones, and not every one. Of about 170,000 clones listed, around three quarters are singletons. The sequencing sample was made of PBMCs or T cells enriched from blood (not recorded which). These receptors were collected from a woman aged 70 to 79 in a cohort exposed to, infected with or recovered from COVID-19 (not recorded which).

The chain employs TRBV6-5 and TRBJ2-1; the match to TRBD2 covers 10 bases. V lost 2 bases to trimming and J lost 9 bases; unmatched junction nucleotides: 4. This CDR3 has 14 amino acids. The germline V gene encodes CDR1 MNHEY and CDR2 SVGAGI. This CDR3 reads CASSYGLAGVEQFF. The DNA of the CDR3 is TGTGCCAGCAGTTACGGTCTAGCGGGAGTTGAGCAGTTCTTC.

The chain recombines TRBV5-1 with TRBJ2-3, with D maybe TRBD1 (6 bases). The length of the CDR3 is 16 residues. The germline V and J ends were trimmed by 4 bases and 0 bases, with 15 bases remaining between them. Germline V gene data show CDR1 as SGHRS and CDR2 as YFSETQ. The CDR3 nucleotides are TGCGCCAGCAGCCTACAGGGTCCGCCAAGCACAGATACGCAGTATTTT. Its translation: CASSLQGPPSTDTQYF. The complete variable domain, with remaining parts taken from reference TRBV5-1 and TRBJ2-3, reads KAGVTQTPRYLIKTRGQQVTLSCSPISGHRSVSWYQQTPGQGLQFLFEYFSETQRNKGNFPGRFSGRQFSNSRSEMNVSTLELGDSALYLCASSLQGPPSTDTQYFGPGTRLTVL.

The rearrangement joins TRBV5-1 to TRBJ2-1, with 15 bases aligning to TRBD2. The V gene's germline CDR1 is SGHRS and CDR2 YFSETQ. The V segment lost 4 bases and the J segment 2 bases; nucleotides outside the gene matches: 7. This CDR3 has 18 amino acids. Here the CDR3 reads CASSGLAGGSRPYNEQFF. The CDR3 coding sequence is TGCGCCAGCAGCGGACTAGCGGGAGGGAGTAGGCCCTACAATGAGCAGTTCTTC.

The chain has TRBV3-1 (or the pseudogene TRBV3-2) and TRBJ2-1; 9 bases line up with TRBD2. The CDR3 covers 18 residues. Trimming cost V 0 bases and J 0 bases; bases outside gene matches: 6. Per germline, CDR1 LGHDT and CDR2 YNNKEL (reference sequence). CDR3 nucleotides: TGTGCCAGCAGCCAAGAATATAGCGGGAGATACTCCTACAATGAGCAGTTCTTC. Translated: CASSQEYSGRYSYNEQFF.

This chain joins TRBV28 and TRBJ1-1, with a possible D match to TRBD1 (5 bases). In germline, CDR1 is MDHEN, CDR2 SYDVKM. This CDR3 is built from 11 residues. V was trimmed by 6 bases and J by 6 bases, leaving 8 bases between them. CDR3 residues: CASRGRPEAFF. CDR3 coding DNA: TGTGCCAGCAGGGGGCGTCCTGAAGCTTTCTTT.